The T cell receptor beta chain described here comes from a study of cytomegalovirus exposure and HLA in healthy donors. The V gene's germline CDR1 is MNHNS and CDR2 SASEGT. CDR3 size: 11 residues. The V end was cut by 6 bases, the J end by 7 bases, with 9 bases between. Study-wide results and limits: According to the study, 180 or so TCR beta chains were cytomegalovirus-associated. In vitro checks showed that a few CMV-associated chains really do target CMV antigens.

This clone was counted once. The antigen is undetermined. PCR primers comprised 60 Vbeta and 13 Jbeta primers. Produced via immunoSEQ multiplex PCR; TCRdb's table is partial and in-frame only. The sample lists just over 200,000 clones, approximately 70% occurring once. The chain has TRBV6-1 and TRBJ1-2; D gene unclear. The receptor comes from a middle-aged man in good health and CMV-seropositive. Input material: PBMCs. This CDR3 reads CASRFVSGYTF. As DNA, the CDR3 is TGTGCCAGCAGATTTGTCTCTGGCTACACCTTC.